These 20 T cell receptor beta chains were sequenced from one sample in a study of T cells in Graves' hyperthyroidism and ophthalmopathy. TCR beta CDR3 sequences were amplified from RNA transcripts. The HTBI set primed first-round TCR CDR3 RT-PCR. TCRdb processed the multiplex PCR reads anew with MiXCR; each CDR3 protein has one entry. The sample has about 560,000 distinct CDR3 sequences; roughly a sixth are singletons. Specimen: blood. The receptors come from a woman aged 18-29 years with Graves' hyperthyroidism.

V is TRBV19 and J is TRBJ1-5; D is possibly TRBD1 (5 bases). Trimming removed 4 bases at V and 3 bases at J, with 22 bases between. CDR3 length equals 18 residues. Germline CDR1 reads LNHDA; CDR2 reads SQIVND (reference sequence). The CDR3 loop reads CASSKWGVSGQFNQPQHF. CDR3 sequence (DNA): TGTGCCAGTAGTAAATGGGGGGTTTCTGGGCAGTTCAATCAGCCCCAGCATTTT.

There are a few counts of this clonotype. CDR3 coding DNA: TGCAGTGTTCTAGCGAAATGGACCCAGTACTTC. As protein: CSVLAKWTQYF. This chain uses TRBV20-1 with TRBJ2-5, with D possibly being TRBD2 (6 bases). In germline, CDR1 is DFQATT, CDR2 SNEGSKA (reference sequence). Trimming took 7 bases from V and 7 from J, leaving 13 bases between them. The CDR3 has 11 residues.

This clonotype was counted at least ten times. The chain couples TRBV28 to TRBJ2-4, with 9 nucleotides matching TRBD2. There are 20 residues in the CDR3. Trimming removed 4 bases from V and 6 bases from J; junction bases left unmatched: 22. Germline loops: CDR1 MDHEN, CDR2 SYDVKM. CDR3: CASSSPVLRASGTDGNIQYF. The DNA of the CDR3 is TGTGCCAGCAGTTCCCCCGTTCTGCGGGCTAGCGGGACGGACGGAAACATTCAGTACTTC.

This clonotype showed up just a few times. This chain uses TRBV28 with TRBJ2-7; TRBD2 agrees at 11 bases. The J segment lost 1 base and the V segment lost 6 bases, leaving 8 bases of the junction unmatched. The CDR3 extends over 16 amino acids. CDR1 MDHEN and CDR2 SYDVKM come from the germline V gene. CDR3 sequence: CASRTSGRWVSYEQYF. Written as DNA, the CDR3 is TGTGCCAGCAGAACTAGCGGGAGATGGGTTTCCTACGAGCAGTACTTC.

This clonotype was observed a handful of times. The chain recombines TRBV10-2 with TRBJ1-2; TRBD1 might be the D (5 bases). Between the trimmed V and J ends, which lost 2 bases and 4 bases, there was a span of 14 bases. Per the germline V gene, CDR1 is WSHSY and CDR2 is SAAADI. This CDR3 contains 15 residues. The CDR3: CASSETGGERYGYTF. CDR3 coding DNA: TGCGCCAGCAGTGAGACGGGGGGAGAACGCTATGGCTACACCTTC.

V is TRBV11-2 and J is TRBJ1-1; 8 bases map to TRBD1. The CDR3 totals 14 residues. V lost 4 bases, J lost 11 bases, and 12 bases stayed unmatched. The germline gives CDR1 SGHAT, CDR2 FQNNGV. Here the CDR3 DNA reads TGTGCCAGCAGCTCGGCCCGGACAGGGTTCAACGCTTTCTTT. This encodes CASSSARTGFNAFF. The entire variable domain, with the rest obtained from reference TRBV11-2 and TRBJ1-1, is as follows: EAGVAQSPRYKIIEKRQSVAFWCNPISGHATLYWYQQILGQGPKLLIQFQNNGVVDDSQLPKDRFSAERLKGVDSTLKIQPAKLEDSAVYLCASSSARTGFNAFFGQGTRLTVV.

The chain recombines TRBV4-1 with TRBJ1-2; D is ambiguous. The CDR3 runs 11 residues. The germline CDR1 and CDR2 sequences are MGHRA and YSYEKL. Trimming pared 5 bases from V and 10 bases from J, leaving 11 bases between. This CDR3 reads CASSGYMDYTF. The CDR3, as DNA: TGCGCCAGCAGCGGATACATGGACTACACCTTC.

The genes are TRBV6-5 and TRBJ1-2; D remains unclear. The CDR3 loop spans 16 amino acids. The germline V gene has CDR1 MNHEY and CDR2 SVGAGI. V gave up 0 bases and J gave up 5 bases, with 16 bases separating them. The CDR3 is CASSYSRTSGFYGYTF. The CDR3 DNA reads TGTGCCAGCAGTTACTCGAGGACCTCAGGATTTTATGGCTACACCTTC.

The table lists this clonotype with many counts. The gene calls are TRBV3-1 and TRBJ2-6; D uncertain. Trimming took 1 base from V and 4 from J, leaving 11 bases between them. Per the germline V gene, CDR1 is LGHDT and CDR2 is YNNKEL (reference sequence). The length of the CDR3 is 16 residues. As DNA, the CDR3 is TGTGCCAGCAGCCAAGTCGCTTTTACCGGGGCCAACGTCCTGACTTTC. This encodes CASSQVAFTGANVLTF.

This clonotype was observed at least ten times. This sequence joins TRBV6-1 and TRBJ2-1; tentatively, D is TRBD2 (5 bases). V gave up 7 bases and J gave up 2 bases, with 9 bases separating them. CDR1 and CDR2 (germline): MNHNS, SASEGT. CDR3 size: 13 residues. The CDR3 reads CASNPGTYNEQFF. CDR3 nucleotides: TGTGCCAGCAACCCCGGGACCTACAATGAGCAGTTCTTC.

Only a few counts were recorded for this clonotype. The V call is TRBV5-1, the J call TRBJ1-4; D ambiguous. Trimming left V 0 bases short and J 6 bases short, with 9 bases between. The V gene's germline CDR1 is SGHRS and CDR2 YFSETQ. The CDR3 runs to 14 residues. This CDR3 is CASSLGGNDEKLFF. In DNA, the CDR3 is TGCGCCAGCAGCTTGGGAGGGAACGATGAAAAACTGTTTTTT. The whole variable domain, remainder taken from reference TRBV5-1 and TRBJ1-4, is KAGVTQTPRYLIKTRGQQVTLSCSPISGHRSVSWYQQTPGQGLQFLFEYFSETQRNKGNFPGRFSGRQFSNSRSEMNVSTLELGDSALYLCASSLGGNDEKLFFGSGTQLSVL.

The chain is built from TRBV7-8 and TRBJ1-1; D is undetermined. CDR1 and CDR2 from the germline V gene are SGHVS and FQNEAQ. V lost 4 bases to trimming and J lost 4 bases, with 16 bases between them. The CDR3 is 15 residues long. The CDR3 region is CASSSGGGFGTEAFF. In nucleotides, the CDR3 is TGTGCCAGCAGCTCGGGAGGAGGTTTCGGCACTGAAGCTTTCTTT.

A remark on this clonotype: One end of the junction varies from germline; a read error may be responsible. The chain joins TRBV5-1 to TRBJ2-5; 9 bases align to TRBD2. There are 13 residues in the CDR3. Germline-derived CDR1 and CDR2 are SGHRS and YFSETQ. The CDR3 region has the DNA TGTGCCAGCAGCGGAGGCGGGAGGGAGACCCAGCACTTC. Translation gives CASSGGGRETQHF.

The genes are TRBV12-3 or TRBV12-4 and TRBJ1-1, with D hard to call. The CDR3 covers 14 residues. V lost 3 bases and J 4 bases, leaving 12 bases between the germline ends. In nucleotides, the CDR3 is TGTGCCAGCAGTTTCCAGAGCCGGGGCACTGAAGCTTTCTTT. It translates to CASSFQSRGTEAFF.

Notes on this clonotype: At one end the junction does not follow the germline gene, possibly because of a read error. The gene calls are TRBV2 and TRBJ1-2; D not certain. Germline values: CDR1 SNHLY, CDR2 FYNNEI. CDR3 size: 16 residues. DNA of the CDR3: TGTGCCAGCAGTGAAGCGCTTCGGACTGGTAACTATGGCTGCACCTTC. The encoded protein is CASSEALRTGNYGCTF.

A few counts support this clonotype. V usage is TRBV18 and J usage is TRBJ2-7; a possible D gene is TRBD2 (5 bases). The V end lost 4 bases, the J end lost 2 bases, and 12 bases lay between the germline ends. The CDR3 runs 14 residues. Germline-derived CDR1 and CDR2 are KGHSH and LQKENI. CDR3 bases: TGTGCCAGCTCACAAGCGGCCTCGACCTACGAGCAGTACTTC. Its protein is CASSQAASTYEQYF.

V and J are TRBV19 and TRBJ1-1, with D maybe TRBD1 (5 bases). This CDR3 has 14 residues. V lost 5 bases, J lost 6 bases, and 16 bases lay in between. CDR1 is LNHDA, CDR2 SQIVND, per germline (reference sequence). The CDR3 sequence: CASSGRGLRAEAFF. The DNA for the CDR3 is TGTGCCAGTAGTGGTAGGGGCCTGAGGGCTGAAGCTTTCTTT.

This clonotype was detected a few times. This chain links TRBV27 with TRBJ2-5; the D is unclear. The CDR3 has 14 amino acids. V was cut by 6 bases and J by 2 bases, with 13 bases left in between. Germline V CDR1 and CDR2: MNHEY, SMNVEV (reference sequence). DNA for the CDR3: TGTGCCAGCAGCTACCGTAGTGGGCAAGAGACCCAGTACTTC. Its protein product is CASSYRSGQETQYF.

This clonotype was seen many times. V and J are TRBV20-1 and TRBJ2-4; the D gene is possibly TRBD2 (5 bases). The germline V gene encodes CDR1 DFQATT and CDR2 SNEGSKA (reference sequence). Deletions cut 1 base from V and 3 bases from J, with 7 bases between. There are 13 residues in the CDR3. CDR3 region: CSARVAGKNIQYF. The CDR3 region has the DNA TGCAGTGCTAGAGTCGCGGGCAAAAACATTCAGTACTTC.

This clonotype was detected ten times or more. The rearrangement uses TRBV20-1 and TRBJ2-7; 14 bases map to TRBD2. CDR1 DFQATT and CDR2 SNEGSKA come from the germline V gene (reference sequence). V dropped 5 bases and J dropped 6; count of bases not matched to a gene: 6. The CDR3 length is 14 residues. CDR3: CSAVRTSGRSEQYF. The DNA of the CDR3 is TGCAGTGCTGTTAGGACTAGCGGGAGGAGCGAGCAGTACTTC.